The rows below give T cell receptor beta chains drawn from one sample of a study of blood T cell repertoires in COVID-19. Here immunoSEQ multiplex PCR was the method, and the copy in TCRdb shows in-frame clones only, minus some. The table lists 250,000 to 300,000 clones, over 80% of them singletons. The sequencing sample was made of PBMCs or T cells enriched from blood (not recorded which). These receptors were taken from a human donor in a cohort exposed to, infected with or recovered from COVID-19 (not recorded which). The donor label of this sample is uncertain. Each CDR3 is given with its conserved first and last residue.

TRBV6-5	TRBJ2-5	CASSRGTGETQYF
TRBV12-5	TRBJ1-2	CASGLVDRGLSYGYTF
TRBV11-2	TRBJ2-1	CASSPISSYNEQFF
TRBV19	TRBJ1-1	CASQKPSTGGSVNTEAFF
TRBV7-2	TRBJ2-3	CASSRDSTTDTQYF
TRBV7-9	TRBJ1-2	CASSSLQDSQGYTF
TRBV9	TRBJ1-6	CASSVANGRSNSPLHF
TRBV4-1	TRBJ1-4	CASSQDLFLGTEGEKLFF
TRBV7-8	TRBJ1-2	CASSLGLGKGALSYGYTF
TRBV15	TRBJ2-3	CATSSFLAPTDTQYF
TRBV6-5	TRBJ1-2	CASTRRRGLYGYTF
TRBV2	TRBJ2-7	CASSEDLAGAYEQYF
TRBV3-1/TRBV3-2	TRBJ1-4	CASSQDCGGETNEKLFF
TRBV11-2	TRBJ1-2	CASSPSDRVYGYTF
TRBV7-8	TRBJ2-1	CASSGLAGGRYNEQFF
TRBV6-5	TRBJ2-2	CASSYSRQTGELFF
TRBV10-3	TRBJ1-2	CAITERGGYGYTF
TRBV5-6	TRBJ1-5	CASSHQGFNQPQHF
TRBV12-5	TRBJ2-7	CASGLGLAASGEQYF
TRBV5-1	TRBJ1-4	CASSLSRQPNEKLFF
TRBV11-2	TRBJ2-2	CASSLPAQSGELFF
TRBV19	TRBJ1-1	CAPCLPQGGTEAFF
TRBV2	TRBJ1-2	CASSPTGSYTF
TRBV12-3/TRBV12-4	TRBJ1-2	CASTVGTATGYTF
TRBV19	TRBJ1-2	CASSMQGGEFGYTF
TRBV29-1	TRBJ2-7	CSVQANGEQYF
TRBV4-1	TRBJ1-2	CASSQPRGGNYGYTF
TRBV7-8	TRBJ2-5	CASSSETGTKETQYF
TRBV5-8	TRBJ2-3	CASRSEISIWAQYF
TRBV29-1	TRBJ1-2	CSVEGDKGYTF
TRBV5-5	TRBJ1-5	CASSLGAGGYSNQPQHF
TRBV4-1	TRBJ1-1	CASSQGTGRPEAFF
TRBV10-3	TRBJ2-6	CAISAPDRAGANVLTF
TRBV18	TRBJ1-4	CASSPSYFASPGGNEKLFF
TRBV19	TRBJ2-2	CASKRGTGGSPGELFF
TRBV4-3	TRBJ2-1	CASSQDVAGRGDLGEQFF
TRBV6-4	TRBJ2-5	CASSDSAGGTETQYF
TRBV9	TRBJ2-5	CASSLGLAGVETQYF
TRBV7-8	TRBJ1-5	CASSGLTDSNQPQHF
TRBV4-1	TRBJ1-1	CASSQVGTENTEAFF
TRBV29-1	TRBJ2-3	CSSVLAVGVSYDTQYF
TRBV7-9	TRBJ1-6	CASSLGDRAPLHF
TRBV29-1	TRBJ1-2	CSVGQIANYGYTF
TRBV6-5	TRBJ1-5	CASWSLTGEQPQHF
TRBV5-5	TRBJ2-7	CASSPYRDSQTYEQYF
TRBV3-1/TRBV3-2	TRBJ2-5	CASSQGGETQYF
TRBV11-2	TRBJ2-5	CASSFPRGTQYF
TRBV13	TRBJ1-4	CASSVRTGGARVDEKLFF
TRBV7-2	TRBJ2-3	CASSLDYTDTQYF
TRBV28	TRBJ1-5	CASSPRFRDRHSNQPQHF
TRBV7-2	TRBJ2-1	CASSFGLAGGSWGGEQFF
TRBV11-2	TRBJ1-3	CASSPPGGANTIYF
TRBV5-1	TRBJ1-6	CASSLGGQGHSPLHF
TRBV5-1	TRBJ2-3	CASSFYSSTDTQYF
TRBV20-1	TRBJ1-5	CSGSEGPAQHF
TRBV27	TRBJ2-5	CASRSAGLDGETQYF